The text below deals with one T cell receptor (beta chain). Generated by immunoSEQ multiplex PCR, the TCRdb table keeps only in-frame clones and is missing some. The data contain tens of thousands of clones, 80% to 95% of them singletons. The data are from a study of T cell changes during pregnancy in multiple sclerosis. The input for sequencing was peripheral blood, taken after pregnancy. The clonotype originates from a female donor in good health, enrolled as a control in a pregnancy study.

This CDR3 reads CASRVPGAYEQYF. The CDR3 region has the DNA TGTGCCAGCAGAGTTCCCGGGGCCTACGAGCAGTACTTC. This chain joins TRBV6-1 and TRBJ2-7; maybe TRBD2 (5 bases). V gave up 6 bases and J gave up 2 bases, with 11 bases separating them. CDR3 length equals 13 residues. Germline V CDR1 and CDR2: MNHNS, SASEGT.